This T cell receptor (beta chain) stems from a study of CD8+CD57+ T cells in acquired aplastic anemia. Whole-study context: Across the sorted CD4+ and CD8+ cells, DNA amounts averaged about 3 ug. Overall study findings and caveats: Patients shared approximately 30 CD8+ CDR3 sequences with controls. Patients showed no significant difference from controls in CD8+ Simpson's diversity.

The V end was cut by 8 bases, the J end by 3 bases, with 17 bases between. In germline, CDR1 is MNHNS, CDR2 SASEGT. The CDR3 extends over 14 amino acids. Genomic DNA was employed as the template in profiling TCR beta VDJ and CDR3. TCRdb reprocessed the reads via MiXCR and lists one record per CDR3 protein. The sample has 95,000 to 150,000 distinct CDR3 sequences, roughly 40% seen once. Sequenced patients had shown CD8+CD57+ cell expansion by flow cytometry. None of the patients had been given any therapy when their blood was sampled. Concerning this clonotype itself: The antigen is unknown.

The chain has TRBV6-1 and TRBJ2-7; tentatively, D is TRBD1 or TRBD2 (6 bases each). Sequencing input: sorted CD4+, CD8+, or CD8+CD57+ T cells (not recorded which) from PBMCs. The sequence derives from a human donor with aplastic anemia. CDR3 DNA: TGTGCCAGCCGAGGGGGGACTCTATACTACGAGCAGTACTTC. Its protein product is CASRGGTLYYEQYF.